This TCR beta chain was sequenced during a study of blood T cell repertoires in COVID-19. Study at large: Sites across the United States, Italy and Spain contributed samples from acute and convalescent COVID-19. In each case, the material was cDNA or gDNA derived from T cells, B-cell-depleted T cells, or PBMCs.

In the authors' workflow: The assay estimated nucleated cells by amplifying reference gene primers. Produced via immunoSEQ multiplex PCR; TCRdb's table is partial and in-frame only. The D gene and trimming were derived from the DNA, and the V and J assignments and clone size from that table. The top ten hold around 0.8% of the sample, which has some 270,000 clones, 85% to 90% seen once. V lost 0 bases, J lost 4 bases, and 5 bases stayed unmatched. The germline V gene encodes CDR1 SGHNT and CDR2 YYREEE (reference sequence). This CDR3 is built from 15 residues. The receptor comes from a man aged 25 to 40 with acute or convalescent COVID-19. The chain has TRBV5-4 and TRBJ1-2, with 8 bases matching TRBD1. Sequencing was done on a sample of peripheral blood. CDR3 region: CASSLEAGGSYGYTF. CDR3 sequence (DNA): TGTGCCAGCAGCTTGGAGGCAGGGGGCAGCTATGGCTACACCTTC.